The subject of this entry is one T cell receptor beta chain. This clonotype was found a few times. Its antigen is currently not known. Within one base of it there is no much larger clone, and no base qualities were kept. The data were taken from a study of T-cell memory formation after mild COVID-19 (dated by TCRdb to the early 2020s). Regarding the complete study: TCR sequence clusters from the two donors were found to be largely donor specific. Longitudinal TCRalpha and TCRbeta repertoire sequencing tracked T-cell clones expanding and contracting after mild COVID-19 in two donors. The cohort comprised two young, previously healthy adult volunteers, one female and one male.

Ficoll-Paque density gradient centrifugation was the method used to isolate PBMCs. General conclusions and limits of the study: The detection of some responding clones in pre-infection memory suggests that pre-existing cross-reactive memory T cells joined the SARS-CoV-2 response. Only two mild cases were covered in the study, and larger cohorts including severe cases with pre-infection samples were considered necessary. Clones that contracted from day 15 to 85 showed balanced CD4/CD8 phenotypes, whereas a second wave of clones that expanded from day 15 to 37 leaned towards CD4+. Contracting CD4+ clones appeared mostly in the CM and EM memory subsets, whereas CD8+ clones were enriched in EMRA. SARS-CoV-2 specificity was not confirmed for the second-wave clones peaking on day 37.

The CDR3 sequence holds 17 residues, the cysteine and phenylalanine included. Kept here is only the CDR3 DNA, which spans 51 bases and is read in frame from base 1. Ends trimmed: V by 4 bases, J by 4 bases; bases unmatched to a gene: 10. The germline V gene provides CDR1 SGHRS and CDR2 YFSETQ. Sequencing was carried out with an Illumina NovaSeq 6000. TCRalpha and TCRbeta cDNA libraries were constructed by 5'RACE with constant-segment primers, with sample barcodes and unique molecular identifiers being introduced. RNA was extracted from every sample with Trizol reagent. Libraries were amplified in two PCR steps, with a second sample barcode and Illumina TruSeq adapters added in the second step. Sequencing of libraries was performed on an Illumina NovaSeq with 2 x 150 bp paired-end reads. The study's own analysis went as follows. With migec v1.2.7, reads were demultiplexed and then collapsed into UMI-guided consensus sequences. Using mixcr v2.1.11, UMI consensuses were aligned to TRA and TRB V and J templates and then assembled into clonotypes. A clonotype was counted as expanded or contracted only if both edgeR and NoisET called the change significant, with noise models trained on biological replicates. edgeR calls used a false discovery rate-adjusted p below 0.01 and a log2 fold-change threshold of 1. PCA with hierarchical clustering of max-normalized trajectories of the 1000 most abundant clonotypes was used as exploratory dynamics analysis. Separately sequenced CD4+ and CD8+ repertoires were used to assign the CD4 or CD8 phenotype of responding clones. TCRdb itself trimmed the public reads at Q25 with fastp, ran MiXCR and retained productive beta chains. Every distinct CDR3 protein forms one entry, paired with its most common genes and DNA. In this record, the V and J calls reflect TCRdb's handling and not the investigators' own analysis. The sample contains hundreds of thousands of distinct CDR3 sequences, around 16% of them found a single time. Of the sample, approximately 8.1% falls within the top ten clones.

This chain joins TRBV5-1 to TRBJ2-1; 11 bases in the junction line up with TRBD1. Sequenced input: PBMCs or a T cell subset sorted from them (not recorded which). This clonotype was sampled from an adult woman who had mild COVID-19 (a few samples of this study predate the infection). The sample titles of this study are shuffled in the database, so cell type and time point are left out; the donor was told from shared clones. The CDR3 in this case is CASSTDPGQGVYNEQFF. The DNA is TGCGCCAGCAGCACCGATCCGGGACAGGGGGTTTACAATGAGCAGTTCTTC.